This TCR beta chain emerged from a study of cytomegalovirus exposure and HLA in healthy donors. Study overall: Among about 400 genotyped donors, approximately 80% fell in the Caucasian-associated ancestry cluster. Findings and limits, study-wide: Trimming of TCR beta V- and J-genes showed a link, identified in a later analysis, to a missense DCLRE1C variant. Among donors in an Asian-associated ancestry cluster, a later analysis reportedly found fewer N-insertions than the roughly 680-donor mean.

It was with 60 Vbeta and 13 Jbeta primers that the PCR ran. Method: immunoSEQ multiplex PCR; TCRdb's copy keeps in-frame clones and lacks some. The sample shows about 120,000 clones, 80% to 90% of them seen only once. Trimming took off 5 bases at V and 4 bases at J, with 15 bases between the two ends. Germline V gene sequence: CDR1 SEHNR, CDR2 FQNEAQ (reference sequence). CDR3 length equals 14 residues. A remark on this clone: Its matching antigen is unknown.

This chain links TRBV7-9 with TRBJ2-7, with a weak D call TRBD2 (6 bases). What was sequenced was PBMCs. The receptor was derived from a man between 35 and 55 years old in good health and CMV-seronegative. The CDR3 DNA reads TGTGCCAGCAGCCCCCACTGGCGGGGTTACGAGCAGTACTTC. Encoded protein: CASSPHWRGYEQYF.